This TCR beta chain was identified in a study of T cells in Graves' hyperthyroidism and ophthalmopathy. Using RNA transcripts as the source, TCR beta CDR3 regions were amplified. A set of HTBI primers served as the primers for a first-round RT-PCR of the TCR CDR3. Each CDR3 protein is one row after TCRdb ran MiXCR on the multiplex PCR reads. Among about 500,000 distinct CDR3 sequences, about 15% were seen once, and the ten largest hold around 17%. Looked up from germline, CDR1 is MNHNS and CDR2 is SASEGT. The CDR3 is 14 amino acids. The V end lost 6 bases, the J end lost 3 bases, and 14 bases lay between the germline ends. There are many counts of this clonotype. Uncontrolled infection, other autoimmune disease, pregnancy and lactation each barred patients from inclusion. Diagnoses were established using clinical symptoms, serum thyroxine and TRAb, thyroid ultrasound and orbital computed tomography.

The source material was blood. The TCR sequence derives from a woman aged 18-29 years with Graves' ophthalmopathy. This chain links TRBV6-1 with TRBJ2-5, with D unresolved. CDR3 residues: CASRGPTEKETQYF. The CDR3 nucleotides read TGTGCCAGCAGAGGTCCGACCGAAAAAGAGACCCAGTACTTC.